These 12 T cell receptor beta chains were all obtained from the same sample, sequenced in a study of cytomegalovirus exposure and HLA in healthy donors. PCR amplification relied on 60 Vbeta primers (plus 13 Jbeta primers). Produced via immunoSEQ multiplex PCR; TCRdb's table is partial and in-frame only. The sample lists approximately 280,000 clones, more than 80% occurring once. The specimen was PBMCs. The origin of the receptors is a man aged 35-49 years in good health and CMV-seropositive.

The chain is built from TRBV5-5 and TRBJ2-5; 8 nucleotides agree with TRBD2. This CDR3 contains 15 residues. Germline V gene data show CDR1 as SGHKS and CDR2 as YYEKEE (reference sequence). Losses at the gene ends were 0 bases for V and 4 bases for J; bases not matched to a gene: 5. Here the CDR3 DNA reads TGTGCCAGCAGCTTGGCGGGTGCGGGAGGAGAGACCCAGTACTTC. Encoded protein: CASSLAGAGGETQYF.

This chain links TRBV19 with TRBJ2-7, with 7 bases fitting TRBD1. The length of the CDR3 is 13 residues. The V segment lost 5 bases and the J segment 2 bases; nucleotides outside the gene matches: 3. The germline V gene encodes CDR1 LNHDA and CDR2 SQIVND (reference sequence). The CDR3 coding sequence is TGTGCCAGTAGTCCAGGGACAGCCTACGAGCAGTACTTC. Translating it yields CASSPGTAYEQYF.

The rearrangement uses TRBV11-2 and TRBJ1-6; 8 bases are shared with TRBD1. V trimming: 1 base; J trimming: 9 bases; junction bases outside the gene matches: 2. This CDR3 contains 14 residues. Germline CDR1 and CDR2: SGHAT and FQNNGV. CDR3 region: CASSLAGGGSPLHF. CDR3 DNA sequence: TGTGCCAGCAGCTTAGCAGGGGGCGGTTCACCCCTCCACTTT. Complete variable domain (other parts from reference TRBV11-2 and TRBJ1-6): EAGVAQSPRYKIIEKRQSVAFWCNPISGHATLYWYQQILGQGPKLLIQFQNNGVVDDSQLPKDRFSAERLKGVDSTLKIQPAKLEDSAVYLCASSLAGGGSPLHFGNGTRLTVT.

The chain uses TRBV5-6 and TRBJ2-7; D remains unclear. V shed 4 bases and J shed 4 bases, with 12 bases lying between them. The CDR3 consists of 13 residues. Per the germline V gene, CDR1 is SGHDT and CDR2 is YYEEEE. CDR3 sequence: CASSVMETYEQYF. Here the CDR3 DNA reads TGTGCCAGCAGCGTGATGGAGACTTACGAGCAGTACTTC.

This chain uses TRBV7-2 with TRBJ1-1; D not resolved. Germline assignment: CDR1 SGHTA and CDR2 FQGNSA. Trimming left V 1 base short and J 6 bases short, with 12 bases between. The CDR3 runs 14 residues. CDR3 coding DNA: TGTGCCAGCAGCTTAGGGCAGGTGGGCGCTGAAGCTTTCTTT. Translating gives CASSLGQVGAEAFF.

J is TRBJ2-6 and V is TRBV6-5; D gene ambiguous. Germline V gives CDR1 MNHEY, CDR2 SVGAGI. Between the trimmed V and J ends, which lost 6 bases and 0 bases, there was a span of 9 bases. This CDR3 has 15 residues. CDR3 bases: TGTGCCAGCAGATGGCATGCCTCTGGGGCCAACGTCCTGACTTTC. It translates to CASRWHASGANVLTF.

The V and J genes are TRBV5-1 and TRBJ2-2; D may be TRBD2 (6 bases). The CDR3 sequence is 15 residues long. Trimming pared 1 base from V and 6 bases from J, leaving 13 bases between. Germline V gene lookup returns CDR1 SGHRS and CDR2 YFSETQ. Here the CDR3 DNA reads TGCGCCAGCAGCTTGACTACTAGCTCAGCCGGGGAGCTGTTTTTT. Amino acids: CASSLTTSSAGELFF.

The gene calls are TRBV9 and TRBJ2-3; the match to TRBD2 covers 9 bases. After removal of 2 bases from V and 0 bases from J, the junction contained 1 base not matched to a gene. The CDR3 covers 15 residues. In germline, CDR1 is SGDLS, CDR2 YYNGEE. This CDR3 reads CASSVSGRSTDTQYF. The CDR3 nucleotides read TGTGCCAGCAGCGTCAGCGGGAGGAGCACAGATACGCAGTATTTT.

This rearrangement joins TRBV5-4 to TRBJ2-7, with 7 bases matching TRBD1. The V segment lost 0 bases and the J segment 7 bases; nucleotides outside the gene matches: 7. Germline assignment: CDR1 SGHNT and CDR2 YYREEE (reference sequence). This CDR3 contains 14 residues. CDR3 nucleotide sequence: TGTGCCAGCAGCTTGGTGCAGGGGGTGGGTGAGCAGTACTTC. Amino acid sequence: CASSLVQGVGEQYF.

V and J are TRBV19 and TRBJ1-5; D is possibly TRBD1 (5 bases). This CDR3 is built from 18 residues. Trimming shortened V by 5 bases and J by 7 bases, and 27 bases separated the two germline ends. CDR1 is LNHDA and CDR2 is SQIVND in the germline V gene (reference sequence). The CDR3 DNA follows: TGTGCCAGTAGTCCCTTTGGGGGGGGATCCTCCAGCAGACAGCCCCAGCATTTT. Protein sequence: CASSPFGGGSSSRQPQHF.

This clone has just one count. This chain joins TRBV7-2 and TRBJ1-3; tentative D call: TRBD1 (6 bases). This CDR3 comprises 16 residues. Trimming stripped 1 base from V and 4 bases from J, with 14 bases between. Per germline, CDR1 SGHTA and CDR2 FQGNSA. CDR3 bases: TGTGCCAGCAGCTTAGTCGGGGGGGCCATGGGAAACACCATATATTTT. Protein sequence: CASSLVGGAMGNTIYF. The whole variable domain, filled in from reference TRBV7-2 and TRBJ1-3, reads GAGVSQSPSNKVTEKGKDVELRCDPISGHTALYWYRQSLGQGLEFLIYFQGNSAPDKSGLPSDRFSAERTGGSVSTLTIQRTQQEDSAVYLCASSLVGGAMGNTIYFGEGSWLTVV.

The chain combines TRBV5-5 with TRBJ1-4; TRBD1 is a possible D gene (6 bases). CDR1 and CDR2 from the germline V gene are SGHKS and YYEKEE (reference sequence). This CDR3 spans 16 amino acids. Deletions cut 3 bases from V and 3 bases from J, with 15 bases between. The CDR3 spells CASSSTGGWANEKLFF. Written as DNA, the CDR3 is TGTGCCAGCAGCTCGACAGGTGGCTGGGCTAATGAAAAACTGTTTTTT.